Included here is one TCR beta chain sequence, with context. Sequenced patients had Stevens-Johnson syndrome or toxic epidermal necrolysis caused by carbamazepine. This entry comes from a study of T cells in severe cutaneous drug reactions. Bulk and single-cell libraries used iRepertoire multiplex PCR with TCR subtype-specific primers. Reanalyzing the multiplex PCR reads, TCRdb keeps one entry per CDR3 protein, without DNA. The sample data list some 7,700 distinct CDR3 sequences. The sequenced material came from cells from a skin blister. The TCR originated in a human donor with a severe cutaneous adverse drug reaction.

This CDR3 is CASTPGSNQPQHF. This chain joins TRBV10-2 and TRBJ1-5; TCRdb returns TRBD1, unconfirmable since there is no DNA. The CDR3 is 13 residues long. CDR1 WSHSY and CDR2 SAAADI come from the germline V gene.